Listed here is a single TCR beta chain. The target antigen is unknown. The CDR3 loop spans 17 amino acids. V lost 5 bases, J lost 5 bases, and 10 bases stayed unmatched. Germline V gene data show CDR1 as SEHNR and CDR2 as FQNEAQ (reference sequence). Measured with immunoSEQ multiplex PCR; TCRdb has only the in-frame clones, and not every one. The data hold 150,000 to 200,000 clones, with around 90% observed a single time. These data come from a study of T cell responses to AZD1222 COVID-19 vaccine. Study-wide results and limits: Only a handful of AZD1222 recipients tested seropositive at baseline.

V is TRBV7-9 and J is TRBJ2-5, with TRBD2 matching over 14 bases. The input for sequencing was peripheral blood, taken 28 days after the second AZD1222 dose. This receptor was taken from an adult who received the AZD1222 COVID-19 vaccine. This chain's CDR3 is CASSRIGTSGGRETQYF. The CDR3 DNA is TGTGCCAGCAGCCGTATCGGGACTAGCGGGGGAAGGGAGACCCAGTACTTC.